What follows are 30 T cell receptor beta chains derived from one specimen sequenced in a study of blood T cell repertoires in COVID-19. The method was immunoSEQ multiplex PCR; TCRdb's version includes in-frame clones alone and lacks a portion of them. The sample holds about 180,000 clones; roughly 84% are singletons and the top ten take about 6.7%. The sample taken for sequencing was peripheral blood. Source of these receptors: a woman aged 35 to 49 with COVID-19, enrolled during active disease.

V usage is TRBV4-2 and J usage is TRBJ2-4; D is ambiguous. The CDR3 contains 16 residues. Germline V CDR1 and CDR2: LGHNA, YNFKEQ. Between the trimmed V and J ends, which lost 3 bases and 0 bases, there was a span of 12 bases. DNA of the CDR3: TGTGCCAGCAGCCAGGTGAACAGTCTAGCCAAAAACATTCAGTACTTC. Protein: CASSQVNSLAKNIQYF.

The chain joins TRBV5-8 to TRBJ2-3, with 8 bases aligning to TRBD1. CDR3 length: 14 residues. Germline-derived CDR1 and CDR2 are SGHTS and YDEGEE. The ends lost 4 bases at V and 5 bases at J; junction bases unmatched: 6. The CDR3 region is CASSLLTGVDTQYF. CDR3 DNA: TGTGCCAGCAGCCTTCTGACAGGGGTAGATACGCAGTATTTT. Full variable domain (missing parts from reference TRBV5-8 and TRBJ2-3): EAGVTQSPTHLIKTRGQQATLRCSPISGHTSVYWYQQALGLGLQFLLWYDEGEERNRGNFPPRFSGRQFPNYSSELNVNALELEDSALYLCASSLLTGVDTQYFGPGTRLTVL.

The rearrangement uses TRBV9 and TRBJ2-1, with 9 bases matching TRBD2. V dropped 6 bases and J dropped 8; count of bases not matched to a gene: 15. Germline CDR1 reads SGDLS; CDR2 reads YYNGEE. The CDR3 has 16 residues. CDR3 in DNA: TGTGCCAGCACCGGATCGAGGGGCGGGAGGGCCCATGAGCAGTTCTTC. This encodes CASTGSRGGRAHEQFF.

The chain has TRBV5-4 and TRBJ2-7, with D perhaps TRBD2 (6 bases). The CDR3 length is 14 residues. CDR1 and CDR2 from the germline V gene are SGHNT and YYREEE (reference sequence). Trimming removed 3 bases from V and 0 bases from J, with 10 bases in between. In nucleotides, the CDR3 is TGTGCCAGCAGCTGGGAGCGGGCCTCCTACGAGCAGTACTTC. Encoded protein: CASSWERASYEQYF.

The chain is built from TRBV13 and TRBJ2-3; D is ambiguous. The V gene's germline CDR1 is PRHDT and CDR2 FYEKMQ (reference sequence). With 0 bases removed from V and 5 bases from J, the gap between germline ends came to 6 bases. The CDR3 extends over 13 amino acids. This CDR3 reads CASSLGPGDTQYF. The CDR3 region has the DNA TGTGCCAGCAGCTTAGGCCCAGGAGATACGCAGTATTTT.

This clone was seen only a few times. The chain joins TRBV6-1 to TRBJ2-1; 12 positions match TRBD2. CDR3 length equals 15 residues. J gave up 8 bases and V 0 bases, and 2 bases lay outside the gene matches. CDR1 MNHNS and CDR2 SASEGT come from the germline V gene. CDR3 bases: TGTGCCAGCAGTGAAGCGACTAGCGGGAGTTATGAGCAGTTCTTC. Protein product: CASSEATSGSYEQFF.

V is TRBV19 and J is TRBJ1-3; D possibly corresponds to TRBD1 (6 bases). Germline V CDR1 and CDR2: LNHDA, SQIVND (reference sequence). The V end lost 3 bases, the J end lost 2 bases, and 14 bases lay between the germline ends. The CDR3 is made up of 16 amino acids. This CDR3 is CASSIFARTAGNTIYF. The CDR3 nucleotides are TGTGCCAGTAGTATTTTTGCCCGGACAGCTGGAAACACCATATATTTT.

This clone was recorded only once. V usage is TRBV6-4 and J usage is TRBJ1-2, with D possibly TRBD1 on 6 matching bases. Germline CDR1 MRHNA, CDR2 SNTAGT. The CDR3 is made up of 14 amino acids. The V end lost 3 bases, the J end lost 5 bases, and 13 bases lay between the germline ends. The CDR3 region has the DNA TGTGCCAGCAGTGAATCAGGGGACCCGTATGGCTACACCTTC. This codes for CASSESGDPYGYTF.

The V call is TRBV3-1 (or the pseudogene TRBV3-2), the J call TRBJ2-1, with 8 nucleotides matching TRBD2. CDR1 is LGHDT and CDR2 is YNNKEL in the germline V gene (reference sequence). Germline trimming cut 1 base from V and 3 bases from J; bases unmatched to any gene: 2. This CDR3 is 15 amino acids long. The CDR3 loop is CASSQGTSLYNEQFF. DNA for the CDR3: TGTGCCAGCAGCCAAGGGACTAGCCTCTACAATGAGCAGTTCTTC.

As DNA, the CDR3 is TGTGCCAGCAGTGAAATCGGAGGGGACTCCTACGAGCAGTACTTC. Amino acid sequence: CASSEIGGDSYEQYF. The chain couples TRBV6-4 to TRBJ2-7; possibly TRBD2 for D (6 bases). Per germline, CDR1 MRHNA and CDR2 SNTAGT. This CDR3 is 15 amino acids long. The V end was cut by 3 bases, the J end by 0 bases, with 12 bases between.

This clone occurred a few times. CDR3 region: CAISESPGLTQYF. DNA of the CDR3: TGTGCCATCAGTGAGTCCCCCGGGTTAACCCAGTACTTC. This sequence joins TRBV10-3 and TRBJ2-5; D gene uncertain. The length of the CDR3 is 13 residues. The V gene lost 0 bases and the J gene lost 8 bases, with 10 bases spanning the gap. Germline CDR1 reads ENHRY; CDR2 reads SYGVKD.

The chain has TRBV5-6 and TRBJ1-1, with a weak D call TRBD1 (6 bases). CDR3 size: 14 residues. From germline, CDR1 is SGHDT and CDR2 YYEEEE. V gave up 4 bases and J gave up 2 bases, with 12 bases separating them. The CDR3 DNA is TGTGCCAGCAGCAGAAGGACAGTTAACACTGAAGCTTTCTTT. It is translated as CASSRRTVNTEAFF.

The rearrangement joins TRBV6-5 to TRBJ1-5; possible D gene TRBD1, 6 bases. The CDR3 sequence is 14 residues long. Germline loops: CDR1 MNHEY, CDR2 SVGAGI. Trimming left V 6 bases short and J 4 bases short, with 13 bases between. The CDR3 nucleotides read TGTGCCAGCAGGGACAGTTCCCCAAATCAGCCCCAGCATTTT. The encoded protein is CASRDSSPNQPQHF.

This clone appeared a single time. The CDR3 loop is CASSVGPLDGRAIQQFF. CDR3 sequence (DNA): TGTGCCAGCAGCGTAGGGCCCCTTGACGGGAGGGCTATCCAGCAGTTCTTC. The rearrangement links TRBV9 to TRBJ2-1, with 8 bases matching TRBD2. The CDR3 has 17 amino acids. Germline CDR1 and CDR2: SGDLS and YYNGEE. Unmatched junction bases numbered 16, after V lost 0 bases and J lost 11 bases.

This chain links TRBV4-2 with TRBJ2-2, with TRBD2 matching over 10 bases. V shed 1 base and J 7 bases; nucleotides not matched to a gene: 6. Germline V lookup: CDR1 LGHNA, CDR2 YNFKEQ. This CDR3 spans 16 amino acids. CDR3 bases: TGTGCCAGCAGCCAAGCAAGCGGGAGGGCCAACGGGGAGCTGTTTTTT. This codes for CASSQASGRANGELFF.

The chain employs TRBV5-1 and TRBJ1-2, with 7 nucleotides matching TRBD1. The CDR3 length is 14 residues. With V trimmed by 4 bases and J by 4 bases, 7 bases remained unmatched. Germline-derived CDR1 and CDR2 are SGHRS and YFSETQ. The CDR3, as DNA: TGCGCCAGCAGCCGAGGGGGCGACCTCTATGGCTACACCTTC. This encodes CASSRGGDLYGYTF.

The genes are TRBV13 and TRBJ2-7; 8 bases agree with TRBD1. This CDR3 has 15 amino acids. Germline CDR1 PRHDT, CDR2 FYEKMQ (reference sequence). The V segment lost 3 bases and the J segment 2 bases; nucleotides outside the gene matches: 6. This CDR3 reads CASSFQGALPYEQYF. CDR3 nucleotides: TGTGCCAGCAGCTTCCAGGGGGCTCTTCCCTACGAGCAGTACTTC. Supplemented by reference TRBV13 and TRBJ2-7, the full variable domain reads AAGVIQSPRHLIKEKRETATLKCYPIPRHDTVYWYQQGPGQDPQFLISFYEKMQSDKGSIPDRFSAQQFSDYHSELNMSSLELGDSALYFCASSFQGALPYEQYFGPGTRLTVT.

This clone has only one observation. The rearrangement uses TRBV3-1 (or the pseudogene TRBV3-2) and TRBJ2-7, with D hard to call. CDR3 size: 15 residues. The germline V gene encodes CDR1 LGHDT and CDR2 YNNKEL (reference sequence). The V end was cut by 2 bases, the J end by 0 bases, with 11 bases between. In nucleotides, the CDR3 is TGTGCCAGCAGCCAATCTCGACTGAGCTCCTACGAGCAGTACTTC. It specifies CASSQSRLSSYEQYF.

This chain links TRBV2 with TRBJ2-1; D remains unclear. Germline CDR1 is SNHLY and CDR2 is FYNNEI. The CDR3 loop spans 11 amino acids. V was shortened by 7 bases and J by 9 bases, with 10 bases between the two germline ends. The CDR3: CASTGYGEQFF. DNA for the CDR3: TGTGCCAGCACGGGTTATGGTGAGCAGTTCTTC.

This chain joins TRBV6-1 and TRBJ2-3; perhaps TRBD2 as D (5 bases). Germline V gene data show CDR1 as MNHNS and CDR2 as SASEGT. Deletions cut 2 bases from V and 4 bases from J, with 22 bases between. CDR3 size: 18 residues. Here the CDR3 reads CASSELRVWVGLADTQYF. The CDR3 nucleotides read TGTGCCAGCAGTGAATTGCGGGTTTGGGTGGGTCTGGCAGATACGCAGTATTTT.

The chain has TRBV11-2 and TRBJ2-2, with 9 bases matching TRBD2. V was clipped by 5 bases and J by 1 base; unmatched bases: 8. CDR1 and CDR2 (germline): SGHAT, FQNNGV. The CDR3 is 17 amino acids. CDR3 region: CASSPRLAVQNTGELFF. The CDR3, as DNA: TGTGCCAGCAGCCCTCGACTAGCGGTTCAGAACACCGGGGAGCTGTTTTTT. The whole variable domain, filled in from reference TRBV11-2 and TRBJ2-2, reads EAGVAQSPRYKIIEKRQSVAFWCNPISGHATLYWYQQILGQGPKLLIQFQNNGVVDDSQLPKDRFSAERLKGVDSTLKIQPAKLEDSAVYLCASSPRLAVQNTGELFFGEGSRLTVL.

This clone was observed a handful of times. J is TRBJ1-2 and V is TRBV2, with TRBD1 matching 7 bases. The CDR3 length is 14 residues. Germline values: CDR1 SNHLY, CDR2 FYNNEI. J lost 6 bases, V lost 4 bases, and 8 bases had no gene match. CDR3 region: CASSGRGRIDGYTF. The CDR3 region has the DNA TGTGCCAGCAGTGGGAGGGGGCGAATTGATGGCTACACCTTC.

In this sample, this clone turned up once. The chain uses TRBV9 and TRBJ1-4; perhaps TRBD1 as D (6 bases). The CDR3 loop spans 16 amino acids. Germline CDR1 and CDR2: SGDLS and YYNGEE. Between the trimmed V and J ends, which lost 0 bases and 3 bases, there was a span of 12 bases. CDR3: CASSVAGGASNEKLFF. Here the CDR3 DNA reads TGTGCCAGCAGCGTAGCTGGGGGGGCGTCTAATGAAAAACTGTTTTTT.

This clone was seen more than once but under ten times. This sequence joins TRBV9 and TRBJ1-1; the D gene is possibly TRBD1 (6 bases). The germline V gene encodes CDR1 SGDLS and CDR2 YYNGEE. The CDR3 runs 15 residues. Trimming removed 4 bases at V and 0 bases at J, with 13 bases between. The CDR3 here is CASSQGPSMNTEAFF. CDR3 DNA sequence: TGTGCCAGCAGCCAGGGGCCCTCAATGAACACTGAAGCTTTCTTT. The entire variable domain, with the rest obtained from reference TRBV9 and TRBJ1-1, is as follows: DSGVTQTPKHLITATGQRVTLRCSPRSGDLSVYWYQQSLDQGLQFLIQYYNGEERAKGNILERFSAQQFPDLHSELNLSSLELGDSALYFCASSQGPSMNTEAFFGQGTRLTVV.

CDR3 in amino acids: CASSQAELGRLGGGYTF. The CDR3 nucleotides are TGCGCCAGCAGCCAAGCGGAATTAGGACGGCTAGGAGGAGGCTACACCTTC. This chain joins TRBV4-1 and TRBJ1-2, with no clear D. The germline V gene has CDR1 MGHRA and CDR2 YSYEKL. Trimming left V 1 base short and J 8 bases short, with 23 bases between. CDR3 length: 17 amino acids.

The chain is built from TRBV19 and TRBJ1-3; TRBD1 matches 7 bases. The V segment lost 3 bases and the J segment 0 bases; nucleotides outside the gene matches: 5. This CDR3 region has 16 residues. From germline, CDR1 is LNHDA and CDR2 SQIVND (reference sequence). Written as DNA, the CDR3 is TGTGCCAGTAGTATTTGGGGACAGATCTCTGGAAACACCATATATTTT. Amino acid sequence: CASSIWGQISGNTIYF.

This chain links TRBV4-1 with TRBJ1-2; 7 nucleotides line up with TRBD1. V was clipped by 4 bases and J by 6 bases; unmatched bases: 8. CDR1 and CDR2 (germline): MGHRA, YSYEKL. The CDR3 is made up of 14 amino acids. CDR3: CASSLREGGNGYTF. CDR3 DNA sequence: TGCGCCAGCAGCCTGAGAGAAGGGGGCAATGGCTACACCTTC.

The chain links TRBV27 to TRBJ1-2, with 8 bases identical to TRBD1. Germline-derived CDR1 and CDR2 are MNHEY and SMNVEV (reference sequence). V was pared by 5 bases and J by 7 bases, with 3 bases of the junction left unmatched. The CDR3 loop spans 12 amino acids. This chain's CDR3 is CASSPTGGGYTF. The CDR3 nucleotides read TGTGCCAGCAGTCCTACAGGGGGTGGCTACACCTTC.

There are a few counts of this clone. V gene TRBV3-1 (or the pseudogene TRBV3-2) combines with J gene TRBJ2-7; TRBD2 matches 9 bases. With V trimmed by 5 bases and J by 0 bases, 8 bases remained unmatched. The CDR3 loop spans 16 amino acids. Germline V gene lookup returns CDR1 LGHDT and CDR2 YNNKEL (reference sequence). As DNA, the CDR3 is TGTGCCAGCAGCGACCCGGGTAGCGGGAGCTCCTACGAGCAGTACTTC. This translates into CASSDPGSGSSYEQYF.

A single count supports this clone. The rearrangement uses TRBV10-3 and TRBJ1-2; a possible D gene is TRBD1 (6 bases). This CDR3 region has 13 residues. The germline V gene has CDR1 ENHRY and CDR2 SYGVKD. V lost 2 bases and J 2 bases, leaving 6 bases between the germline ends. The CDR3: CAISEDRNYGYTF. The CDR3 nucleotides are TGTGCCATCAGTGAGGACAGGAACTATGGCTACACCTTC.